The present entry profiles one TCR beta chain with its context. The limits of the CDR3 on the DNA are not certain, so only TCRdb's listed CDR3 is given. This sample is drawn from a study of blood T cell repertoires in COVID-19. At the level of the study: T cells, B-cell-depleted T cells, or PBMCs supplied cDNA or gDNA.

Here immunoSEQ multiplex PCR was the method, and the copy in TCRdb shows in-frame clones only, minus some. The sample shows about 280,000 clones, approximately 85% of them seen only once. The sequencing sample was made of peripheral blood. The sequence derives from a man aged 50 to 60 with active or convalescent COVID-19.

The CDR3 protein is CASSVGQGTGTF. The chain carries TRBV9 and TRBJ1-2; the table's D call, TRBD1, was not checked against the DNA. Per the germline V gene, CDR1 is SGDLS and CDR2 is YYNGEE. The CDR3 spans 12 residues, counting both ends.